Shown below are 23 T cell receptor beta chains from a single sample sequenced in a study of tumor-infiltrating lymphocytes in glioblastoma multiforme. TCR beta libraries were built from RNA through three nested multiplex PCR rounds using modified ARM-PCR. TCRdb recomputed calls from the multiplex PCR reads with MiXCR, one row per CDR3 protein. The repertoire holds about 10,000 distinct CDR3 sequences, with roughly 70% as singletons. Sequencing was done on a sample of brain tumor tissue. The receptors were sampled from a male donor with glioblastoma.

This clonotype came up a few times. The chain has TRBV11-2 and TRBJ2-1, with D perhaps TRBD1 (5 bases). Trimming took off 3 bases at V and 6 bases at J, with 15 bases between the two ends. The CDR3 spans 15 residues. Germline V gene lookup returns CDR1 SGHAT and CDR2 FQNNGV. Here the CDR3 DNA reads TGTGCCAGCAGCTTTAGTCGTACAGGATCCAATGAGCAGTTCTTC. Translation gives CASSFSRTGSNEQFF.

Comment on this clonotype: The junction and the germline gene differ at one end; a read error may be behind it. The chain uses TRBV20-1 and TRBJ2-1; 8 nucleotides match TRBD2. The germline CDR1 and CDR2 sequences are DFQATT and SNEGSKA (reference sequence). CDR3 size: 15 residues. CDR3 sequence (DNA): TGCAGTGCTCCCTATGGACTAGCTTCCGACGATGAACAGTTATTC. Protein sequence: CSAPYGLASDDEQLF.

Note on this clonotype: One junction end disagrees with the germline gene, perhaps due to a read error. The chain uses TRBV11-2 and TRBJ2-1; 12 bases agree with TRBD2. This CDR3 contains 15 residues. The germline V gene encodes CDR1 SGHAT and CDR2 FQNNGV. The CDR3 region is CASIPLAGGSKEQSF. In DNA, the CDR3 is TGTGCTAGCATCCCCCTAGCGGGAGGGAGTAAAGAGCAGTCCTTT.

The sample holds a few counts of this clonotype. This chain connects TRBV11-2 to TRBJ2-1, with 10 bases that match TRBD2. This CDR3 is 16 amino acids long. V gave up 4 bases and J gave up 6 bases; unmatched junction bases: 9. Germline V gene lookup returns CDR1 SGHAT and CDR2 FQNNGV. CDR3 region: CASSSPPSGSGNEQFF. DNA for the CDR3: TGTGCCAGCAGCTCCCCGCCTAGCGGGAGTGGCAATGAGCAGTTCTTC.

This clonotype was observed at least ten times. The DNA of the CDR3 is TGTGCCAGCAGCTTAGGCCACTGGTTTGGGCAGTTCTTC. Its protein product is CASSLGHWFGQFF. The chain has TRBV11-1 and TRBJ2-1; no definite D call. V lost 1 base and J 12 bases, leaving 13 bases between the germline ends. CDR3 length equals 13 residues. The germline V gene has CDR1 SGHAT and CDR2 FQDESV (reference sequence).

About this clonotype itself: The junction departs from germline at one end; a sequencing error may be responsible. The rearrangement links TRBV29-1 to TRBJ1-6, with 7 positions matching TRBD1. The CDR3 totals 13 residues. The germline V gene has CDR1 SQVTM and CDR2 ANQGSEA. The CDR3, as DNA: TGCATCGTTGCCAGGGACAGAAAATCACCCCCCCACTTT. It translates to CIVARDRKSPPHF.

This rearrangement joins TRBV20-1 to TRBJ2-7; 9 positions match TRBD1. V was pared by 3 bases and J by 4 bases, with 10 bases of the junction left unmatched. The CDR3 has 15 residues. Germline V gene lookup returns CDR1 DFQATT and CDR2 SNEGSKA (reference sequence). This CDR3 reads CSASLPTGGQYEQYF. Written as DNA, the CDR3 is TGCAGTGCTAGTCTTCCTACAGGGGGCCAGTACGAGCAGTACTTC.

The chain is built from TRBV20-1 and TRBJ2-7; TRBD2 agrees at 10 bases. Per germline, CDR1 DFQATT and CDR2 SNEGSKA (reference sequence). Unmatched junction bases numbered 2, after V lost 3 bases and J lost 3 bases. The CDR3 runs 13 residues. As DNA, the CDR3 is TGCAGTGCTAGCCGGACTAGCGGCTACGAGCAGTACTTC. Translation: CSASRTSGYEQYF.

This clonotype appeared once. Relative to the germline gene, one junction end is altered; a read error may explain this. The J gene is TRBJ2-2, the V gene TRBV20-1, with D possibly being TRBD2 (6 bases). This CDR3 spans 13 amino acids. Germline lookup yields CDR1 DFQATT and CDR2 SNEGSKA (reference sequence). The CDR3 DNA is TGCAGAGCTAGGGGAAGTGGAAACCGGGAGCTGTTCTTT. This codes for CRARGSGNRELFF.

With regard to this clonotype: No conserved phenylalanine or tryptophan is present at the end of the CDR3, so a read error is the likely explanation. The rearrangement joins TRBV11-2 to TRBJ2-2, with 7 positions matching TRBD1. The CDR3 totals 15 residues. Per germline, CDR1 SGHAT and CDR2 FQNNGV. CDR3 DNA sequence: TGTGCCAGCAACAGAAGGGGGCCGGGCACCGGAGAGCTGTTTGTT. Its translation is CASNRRGPGTGELFV.

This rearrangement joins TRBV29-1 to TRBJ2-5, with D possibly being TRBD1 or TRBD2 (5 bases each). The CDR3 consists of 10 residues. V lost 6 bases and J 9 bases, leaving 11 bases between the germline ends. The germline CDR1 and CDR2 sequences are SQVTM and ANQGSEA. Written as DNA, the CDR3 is TGCAGCGTGGCCGTGGGGGCCCAGTACTTC. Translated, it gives CSVAVGAQYF.

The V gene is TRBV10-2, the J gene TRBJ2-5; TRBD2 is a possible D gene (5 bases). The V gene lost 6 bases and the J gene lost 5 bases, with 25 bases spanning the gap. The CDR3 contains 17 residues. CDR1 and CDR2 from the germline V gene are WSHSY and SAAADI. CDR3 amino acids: CASRRRTGLISVETQYF. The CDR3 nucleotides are TGCGCCAGCAGGAGGAGAACTGGACTCATCTCGGTGGAGACCCAGTACTTC.

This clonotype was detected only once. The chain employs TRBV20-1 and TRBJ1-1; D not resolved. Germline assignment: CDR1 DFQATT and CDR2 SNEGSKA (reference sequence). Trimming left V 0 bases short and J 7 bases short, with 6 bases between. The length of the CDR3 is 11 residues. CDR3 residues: CSARERYEAFF. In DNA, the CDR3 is TGCAGTGCTAGAGAGCGTTATGAAGCTTTCTTT.

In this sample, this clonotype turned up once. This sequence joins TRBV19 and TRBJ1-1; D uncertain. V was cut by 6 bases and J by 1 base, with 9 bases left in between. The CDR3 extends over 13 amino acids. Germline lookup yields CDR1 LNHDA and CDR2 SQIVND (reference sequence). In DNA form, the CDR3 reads TGTGCCAGTAGCATGGCCCCGAACACTGAAGCTTTCTTT. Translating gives CASSMAPNTEAFF.

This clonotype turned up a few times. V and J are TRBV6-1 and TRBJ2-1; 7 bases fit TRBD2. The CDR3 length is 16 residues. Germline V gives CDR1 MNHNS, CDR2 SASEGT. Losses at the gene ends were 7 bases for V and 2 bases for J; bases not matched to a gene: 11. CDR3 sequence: CASTEGAGEAYNEQFF. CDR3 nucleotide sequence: TGTGCCAGCACCGAAGGGGCGGGAGAGGCCTACAATGAGCAGTTCTTC.

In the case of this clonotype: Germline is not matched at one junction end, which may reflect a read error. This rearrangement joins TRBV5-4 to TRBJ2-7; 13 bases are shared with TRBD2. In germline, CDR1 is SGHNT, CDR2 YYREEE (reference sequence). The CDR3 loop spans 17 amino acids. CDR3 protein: CANSASKGTSGTYEQYF. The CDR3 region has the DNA TGTGCCAACAGCGCGTCCAAGGGGACTAGCGGGACCTACGAGCAGTACTTC. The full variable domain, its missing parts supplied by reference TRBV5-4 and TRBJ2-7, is ETGVTQSPTHLIKTRGQQVTLRCSSQSGHNTVSWYQQALGQGPQFIFQYYREEENGRGNFPPRFSGLQFPNYSSELNVNALELDDSALYLCANSASKGTSGTYEQYFGPGTRLTVT.

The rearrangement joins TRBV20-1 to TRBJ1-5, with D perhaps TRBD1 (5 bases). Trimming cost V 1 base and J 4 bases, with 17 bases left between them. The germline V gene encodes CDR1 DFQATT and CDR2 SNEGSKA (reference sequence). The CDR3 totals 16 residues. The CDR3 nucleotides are TGCAGTGCTAGAGGTGAAAGGGACGGACCTAATCAGCCCCAGCATTTT. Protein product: CSARGERDGPNQPQHF.

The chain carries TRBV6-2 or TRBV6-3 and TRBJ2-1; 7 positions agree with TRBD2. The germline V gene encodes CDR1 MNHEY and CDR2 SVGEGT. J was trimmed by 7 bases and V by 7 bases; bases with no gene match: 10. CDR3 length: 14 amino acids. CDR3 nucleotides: TGTGCCAGCATTAATACCGGGACTAAGAATGAGCAGTTCTTC. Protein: CASINTGTKNEQFF.

DNA of the CDR3: TGTGCCAGCAGTTACCCAGGCGTCGGGAACATTCAGTACTTC. Residues: CASSYPGVGNIQYF. The genes are TRBV6-2 or TRBV6-3 and TRBJ2-4; no clear D. With 2 bases removed from V and 7 bases from J, the gap between germline ends came to 12 bases. Per the germline V gene, CDR1 is MNHEY and CDR2 is SVGEGT. CDR3 length: 14 amino acids.

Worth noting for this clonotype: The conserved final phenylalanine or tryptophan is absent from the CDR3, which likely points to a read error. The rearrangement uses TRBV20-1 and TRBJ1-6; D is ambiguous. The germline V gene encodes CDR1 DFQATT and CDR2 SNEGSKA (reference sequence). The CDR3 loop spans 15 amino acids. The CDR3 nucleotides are TGCAATGCTAGAGGGCGGGGTCCTGTGAATTCACCCCTCCACTCT. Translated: CNARGRGPVNSPLHS.

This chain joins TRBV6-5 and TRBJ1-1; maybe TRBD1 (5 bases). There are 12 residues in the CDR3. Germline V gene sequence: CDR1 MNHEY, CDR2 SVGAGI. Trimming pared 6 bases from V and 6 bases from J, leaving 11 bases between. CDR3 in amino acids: CASRRQWAEAFF. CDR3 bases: TGTGCCAGCAGAAGACAGTGGGCTGAAGCTTTCTTT.

In nucleotides, the CDR3 is TGTGCCAGCAGCCAAGAACGGACTTGGGGGACCCAGTACTTC. This codes for CASSQERTWGTQYF. The chain uses TRBV14 and TRBJ2-5, with a weak D call TRBD2 (5 bases). The V end was cut by 0 bases, the J end by 7 bases, with 12 bases between. Germline loops: CDR1 SGHDN, CDR2 FVKESK. The CDR3 has 14 amino acids.

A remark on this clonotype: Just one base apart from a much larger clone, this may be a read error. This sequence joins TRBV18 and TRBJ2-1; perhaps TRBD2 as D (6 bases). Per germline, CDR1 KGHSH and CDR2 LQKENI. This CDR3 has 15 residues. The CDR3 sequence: CASSPGTSTYNDQFF. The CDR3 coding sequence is TGTGCCAGCTCACCCGGGACTTCCACCTACAATGACCAGTTCTTC.